The source of this TCR beta chain is a study of PD-L1 blockade in urothelial cancer. Study-wide results and limits: Better progression-free and overall survival followed lower pretreatment blood clonality.

Notes on this clone: The target antigen is unknown.

The diagnosis in patients was locally advanced or metastatic urothelial carcinoma. Assay used: immunoSEQ multiplex PCR; TCRdb lists only in-frame clones, some missing. Found here are about 28,000 clones, roughly 80% of them singletons; the top ten hold approximately 2.2%. V shed 4 bases, J shed 5 bases, and the junction held 7 bases outside the gene matches. Germline V lookup: CDR1 SGHNT, CDR2 YYREEE (reference sequence). The CDR3 is 15 residues long. Here the sequenced sample was PBMCs, taken around atezolizumab (anti-PD-L1) treatment. The clonotype originates from a middle-aged man with urothelial cancer. V gene TRBV5-4 combines with J gene TRBJ2-2; TRBD2 agrees at 8 bases. CDR3 protein: CASSRPGLETGELFF. CDR3 nucleotide sequence: TGTGCCAGCAGCCGACCGGGACTAGAAACCGGGGAGCTGTTTTTT. Looking up the rest from reference TRBV5-4 and TRBJ2-2 gives the full variable domain: ETGVTQSPTHLIKTRGQQVTLRCSSQSGHNTVSWYQQALGQGPQFIFQYYREEENGRGNFPPRFSGLQFPNYSSELNVNALELDDSALYLCASSRPGLETGELFFGEGSRLTVL.